These 25 T cell receptor beta chains were sequenced from one sample in a study of OX40 agonist ivuxolimab in advanced cancers. TCRdb's table, derived via immunoSEQ multiplex PCR, lists solely in-frame clones and lacks some. The sample yields approximately 99,000 clones, approximately 87% seen once. Sequencing used CD4+ or CD8+ T cells sorted from blood, obtained in a trial of the OX40 agonist ivuxolimab. All receptors come from an adult with an advanced solid tumor such as melanoma, head and neck, liver or kidney cancer.

The genes are TRBV5-5 and TRBJ2-7; D gene uncertain. The length of the CDR3 is 11 residues. Trimming took off 4 bases at V and 3 bases at J, with 5 bases between the two ends. Germline lookup yields CDR1 SGHKS and CDR2 YYEKEE (reference sequence). The CDR3 region is CASSPGYEQYF. In DNA form, the CDR3 reads TGTGCCAGCAGCCCCGGCTACGAGCAGTACTTC.

The chain has TRBV29-1 and TRBJ2-2, with 7 bases aligning to TRBD1. The CDR3 has 14 amino acids. J gave up 0 bases and V 7 bases, and 5 bases lay outside the gene matches. CDR1 SQVTM and CDR2 ANQGSEA come from the germline V gene. The CDR3 is CSAAGTANTGELFF. CDR3 sequence (DNA): TGCAGCGCCGCAGGGACAGCGAACACCGGGGAGCTGTTTTTT.

This clone is a singleton in its sample. The chain recombines TRBV2 with TRBJ2-1; TRBD2 matches 13 bases. The CDR3 contains 16 residues. The trim removed 3 bases at V and 10 bases at J, leaving 9 bases unmatched. Germline V lookup: CDR1 SNHLY, CDR2 FYNNEI. The CDR3 here is CASSDFGLAGVGEQFF. CDR3 coding DNA: TGTGCCAGCAGTGATTTCGGACTAGCGGGAGTAGGGGAGCAGTTCTTC.

The rearrangement links TRBV6-1 to TRBJ1-1; D unclear. Deletions cut 2 bases from V and 1 base from J, with 8 bases between. The CDR3 totals 14 residues. Germline V CDR1 and CDR2: MNHNS, SASEGT. CDR3 sequence: CASSERVENTEAFF. The DNA for the CDR3 is TGTGCCAGCAGTGAAAGGGTAGAGAACACTGAAGCTTTCTTT.

This chain uses TRBV5-1 with TRBJ1-4; 10 positions agree with TRBD1. This CDR3 comprises 14 residues. With V trimmed by 3 bases and J by 5 bases, 1 base remained unmatched. Germline V gene data show CDR1 as SGHRS and CDR2 as YFSETQ. The CDR3 coding sequence is TGCGCCAGCAGCTCGGGACAGGGGAATGAAAAACTGTTTTTT. This translates into CASSSGQGNEKLFF.

CDR3 coding DNA: TGCGCCAGCAGCCATAACACTGAAGCTTTCTTT. Encoded protein: CASSHNTEAFF. The gene calls are TRBV10-2 and TRBJ1-1; D not resolved. CDR1 WSHSY and CDR2 SAAADI come from the germline V gene. The ends were cut back, 6 bases at V and 2 bases at J, with 4 bases in the middle. The length of the CDR3 is 11 residues.

The chain couples TRBV5-5 to TRBJ1-2, with D perhaps TRBD1 (6 bases). This CDR3 has 18 residues. V was trimmed by 2 bases and J by 6 bases, leaving 26 bases between them. Germline loops: CDR1 SGHKS, CDR2 YYEKEE (reference sequence). CDR3 in amino acids: CASSFFPGVGGTVDGYTF. CDR3 sequence (DNA): TGTGCCAGCAGCTTCTTTCCCGGGGTAGGGGGGACGGTGGATGGCTACACCTTC.

The J gene is TRBJ2-7, the V gene TRBV27; tentative D call: TRBD1 (6 bases). The V end lost 7 bases, the J end lost 2 bases, and 15 bases lay between the germline ends. The CDR3 is 14 residues long. Germline-derived CDR1 and CDR2 are MNHEY and SMNVEV (reference sequence). In DNA form, the CDR3 reads TGTGCCAGCACCCCCATCGACAGGACCTACGAGCAGTACTTC. This gives the protein CASTPIDRTYEQYF.

The genes are TRBV5-4 and TRBJ2-1, with 7 nucleotides matching TRBD2. Germline CDR1 and CDR2: SGHNT and YYREEE (reference sequence). The junction had 3 bases not matched to a gene; V was cut back by 0 bases and J by 9 bases. The CDR3 loop spans 13 amino acids. CDR3 nucleotide sequence: TGTGCCAGCAGCTTGGGGAGGGAGGGTGAGCAGTTCTTC. Translating it yields CASSLGREGEQFF.

This clone showed up just a few times. The V gene is TRBV5-6, the J gene TRBJ2-3; D might be TRBD2 (6 bases). The CDR3 loop spans 14 amino acids. Trimming shortened V by 3 bases and J by 1 base, and 9 bases separated the two germline ends. Germline V lookup: CDR1 SGHDT, CDR2 YYEEEE. The CDR3 DNA reads TGTGCCAGCAGCTCATGGGGGGGCACAGATACGCAGTATTTT. This sequence encodes CASSSWGGTDTQYF. The full variable domain, in which reference TRBV5-6 and TRBJ2-3 provide the parts outside the CDR3, is DAGVTQSPTHLIKTRGQQVTLRCSPKSGHDTVSWYQQALGQGPQFIFQYYEEEERQRGNFPDRFSGHQFPNYSSELNVNALLLGDSALYLCASSSWGGTDTQYFGPGTRLTVL.

The chain combines TRBV7-3 with TRBJ2-1; unclear D gene. CDR3 length: 15 residues. With 5 bases removed from V and 0 bases from J, the gap between germline ends came to 11 bases. CDR1 is SGHTA, CDR2 FQGTGA, per germline. The CDR3 region is CASSEPRSSYNEQFF. In DNA, the CDR3 is TGTGCCAGCAGCGAACCTCGTTCCTCCTACAATGAGCAGTTCTTC.

This rearrangement joins TRBV7-9 to TRBJ1-4; no firm D call. This CDR3 has 14 residues. V was cut by 3 bases and J by 3 bases, with 8 bases left in between. The germline gives CDR1 SEHNR, CDR2 FQNEAQ (reference sequence). For the CDR3, the DNA is TGTGCCAGCAGCTTTGTAGGGCCTAATGAAAAACTGTTTTTT. Translation gives CASSFVGPNEKLFF.

The table lists this clone with a count of one. The gene calls are TRBV29-1 and TRBJ2-7, with TRBD2 matching 7 bases. The V and J ends lost 4 bases and 5 bases, in that order; junction bases with no gene match: 8. Looked up from germline, CDR1 is SQVTM and CDR2 is ANQGSEA. The CDR3 has 13 amino acids. CDR3 bases: TGCAGCGTTGGGGGAGGGGAGATCGACGAGCAGTACTTC. Translated, it gives CSVGGGEIDEQYF.

This clone was counted a few times. The V call is TRBV5-6, the J call TRBJ2-5; no definite D call. Trimming took 3 bases from V and 5 from J, leaving 11 bases between them. The germline CDR1 and CDR2 sequences are SGHDT and YYEEEE. This CDR3 has 13 amino acids. CDR3 sequence reads: CASSWVAGETQYF. The DNA of the CDR3 is TGTGCCAGCAGCTGGGTAGCAGGCGAGACCCAGTACTTC.

The chain uses TRBV7-3 and TRBJ2-3; D is possibly TRBD1 (6 bases). V gave up 5 bases and J gave up 1 base, with 10 bases separating them. Germline CDR1 reads SGHTA; CDR2 reads FQGTGA. CDR3 length: 14 residues. CDR3 protein: CASSVQGGTDTQYF. In DNA, the CDR3 is TGTGCCAGCAGCGTACAGGGAGGCACAGATACGCAGTATTTT.

This clone has just one count. This sequence may be a read error, since a much larger clone differs from it by one base. The rearrangement uses TRBV6-5 and TRBJ1-1; D is uncertain. The germline V gene encodes CDR1 MNHEY and CDR2 SVGAGI. Trimming took 6 bases from V and 1 from J, leaving 9 bases between them. The CDR3 has 13 residues. CDR3 sequence reads: CASSLNRNTEAFF. The CDR3 region has the DNA TGTGCCAGCAGCTTAAACAGGAACACTGAAGCTTTCTTT.

The chain uses TRBV19 and TRBJ1-1; D gene ambiguous. Germline V lookup: CDR1 LNHDA, CDR2 SQIVND (reference sequence). Trimming cost V 3 bases and J 7 bases, with 9 bases left between them. The length of the CDR3 is 12 residues. Here the CDR3 reads CASSMKGSEAFF. As DNA, the CDR3 is TGTGCCAGTAGTATGAAAGGCAGTGAAGCTTTCTTT.

The rearrangement uses TRBV19 and TRBJ1-2, with 8 nucleotides matching TRBD1. The trim removed 6 bases at V and 6 bases at J, leaving 6 bases unmatched. CDR1 and CDR2 (germline): LNHDA, SQIVND (reference sequence). The CDR3 covers 13 residues. CDR3 amino acids: CASSPTGVNGYTF. CDR3 bases: TGTGCCAGTAGCCCGACAGGGGTTAATGGCTACACCTTC.

This rearrangement joins TRBV4-1 to TRBJ2-3, with 10 bases aligning to TRBD2. This CDR3 contains 17 residues. Losses at the gene ends were 3 bases for V and 3 bases for J; bases not matched to a gene: 9. From germline, CDR1 is MGHRA and CDR2 YSYEKL. CDR3 nucleotide sequence: TGCGCCAGCAGCCATCGACTAGCGGGTAGGATAACAGATACGCAGTATTTT. This translates into CASSHRLAGRITDTQYF.

This chain connects TRBV30 to TRBJ1-6; unclear D gene. Germline V CDR1 and CDR2: GTSNPN, SVGIG (reference sequence). The CDR3 totals 14 residues. V lost 1 base, J lost 9 bases, and 13 bases lay in between. This CDR3 is CAWSGQLSGSPLHF. The CDR3 DNA is TGTGCCTGGAGTGGCCAGTTGTCAGGTTCACCCCTCCACTTT.

The V and J genes are TRBV19 and TRBJ1-6; no firm D call. The CDR3 covers 21 residues. CDR1 and CDR2 (germline): LNHDA, SQIVND (reference sequence). Deletions cut 4 bases from V and 0 bases from J, with 25 bases between. In nucleotides, the CDR3 is TGTGCCAGTAGTAGACAACACAGTCATGGGAACTTCTACTCCTATAATTCACCCCTCCACTTT. Translation: CASSRQHSHGNFYSYNSPLHF. Full variable domain (remainder filled in from reference TRBV19 and TRBJ1-6): DGGITQSPKYLFRKEGQNVTLSCEQNLNHDAMYWYRQDPGQGLRLIYYSQIVNDFQKGDIAEGYSVSREKKESFPLTVTSAQKNPTAFYLCASSRQHSHGNFYSYNSPLHFGNGTRLTVT.

The rearrangement uses TRBV2 and TRBJ2-1; TRBD2 matches 13 bases. CDR3 length equals 15 residues. With V trimmed by 8 bases and J by 3 bases, 4 bases remained unmatched. Per the germline V gene, CDR1 is SNHLY and CDR2 is FYNNEI. As DNA, the CDR3 is TGTGCCAGCCAACTAGCGGGAGGGCACTACAATGAGCAGTTCTTC. Translated: CASQLAGGHYNEQFF.

The chain couples TRBV12-2 to TRBJ2-7; the D call of TRBD1 is as the table states it, not checked on the DNA. TRBV12-2 is shown as a pseudogene. The CDR3 runs 17 residues. The CDR3 DNA reads as TGTGCAAGTCGCTTAGTCGTGCAGGGGATTCCCAAATACGAGCAGTACTTC. This encodes CASRLVVQGIPKYEQYF.

The J gene is TRBJ2-3, the V gene TRBV9, with a weak D call TRBD1 (6 bases). V gave up 0 bases and J gave up 3 bases, with 14 bases separating them. Looked up from germline, CDR1 is SGDLS and CDR2 is YYNGEE. The CDR3 is made up of 16 amino acids. CDR3 residues: CASSVATGLTTDTQYF. As DNA, the CDR3 is TGTGCCAGCAGCGTAGCTACAGGGCTGACTACAGATACGCAGTATTTT.

This clone was seen a handful of times. The chain employs TRBV13 and TRBJ2-7; no clear D. The CDR3 extends over 15 amino acids. Looked up from germline, CDR1 is PRHDT and CDR2 is FYEKMQ (reference sequence). Trimming removed 5 bases from V and 6 bases from J, with 20 bases in between. The DNA of the CDR3 is TGTGCCAGCAGCCTTACCTCCCTGACGGATGGCGAGCAGTACTTC. It is translated as CASSLTSLTDGEQYF.